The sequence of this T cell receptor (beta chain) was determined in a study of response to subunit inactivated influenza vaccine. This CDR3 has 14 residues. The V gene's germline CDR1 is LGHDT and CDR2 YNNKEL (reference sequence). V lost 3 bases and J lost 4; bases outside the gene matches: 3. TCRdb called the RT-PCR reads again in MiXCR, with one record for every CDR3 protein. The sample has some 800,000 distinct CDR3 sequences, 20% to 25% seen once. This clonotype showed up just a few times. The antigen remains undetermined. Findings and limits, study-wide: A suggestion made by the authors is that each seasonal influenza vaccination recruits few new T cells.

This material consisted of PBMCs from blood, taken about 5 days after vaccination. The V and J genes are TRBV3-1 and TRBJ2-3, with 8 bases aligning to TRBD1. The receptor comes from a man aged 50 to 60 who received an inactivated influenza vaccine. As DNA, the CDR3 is TGTGCCAGCAGCCAGGGCAGGGGGCCAGATACGCAGTATTTT. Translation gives CASSQGRGPDTQYF.